Each of the 20 T cell receptor beta chains below was sequenced from the same sample in a study of T-cell memory formation after mild COVID-19. TCRdb redid the calling of the 5' RACE reads with MiXCR, one entry per CDR3 protein. The data contain around 470,000 distinct CDR3 sequences, about 20% of them singletons. Sample: PBMCs or a T cell subset sorted from them (not recorded which). Source of these receptors: an adult woman who had mild COVID-19 (a few samples of this study predate the infection). Cell type and time point are not known.

The J gene is TRBJ2-2, the V gene TRBV9, with D hard to call. The V end was cut by 3 bases, the J end by 0 bases, with 6 bases between. Germline loops: CDR1 SGDLS, CDR2 YYNGEE. This CDR3 is 14 amino acids long. CDR3 in amino acids: CASSANANTGELFF. In DNA form, the CDR3 reads TGTGCCAGCAGCGCCAATGCGAACACCGGGGAGCTGTTTTTT.

The chain recombines TRBV29-1 with TRBJ2-3, with D possibly matching TRBD2 (5 bases). Between the trimmed V and J ends, which lost 7 bases and 2 bases, there was a span of 16 bases. CDR3 length equals 14 residues. The germline V gene has CDR1 SQVTM and CDR2 ANQGSEA. CDR3 in amino acids: CSAHLAGVTDTQYF. CDR3 nucleotide sequence: TGCAGCGCCCACCTAGCCGGGGTCACAGATACGCAGTATTTT.

CDR3 coding DNA: TGTGCCAGCAGTATTACTTCGGGACAGGGAAGTTCACCCCTCCACTTT. It translates to CASSITSGQGSSPLHF. This chain uses TRBV12-3 or TRBV12-4 with TRBJ1-6; 9 bases fit TRBD1. The CDR3 length is 16 residues. Unmatched junction bases numbered 11, after V lost 5 bases and J lost 9 bases.

This clonotype was picked up a small number of times. This sequence joins TRBV9 and TRBJ1-1, with a possible D match to TRBD1 (5 bases). The germline V and J ends were trimmed by 0 bases and 1 base, with 10 bases remaining between them. The CDR3 is made up of 15 amino acids. Per the germline V gene, CDR1 is SGDLS and CDR2 is YYNGEE. The DNA for the CDR3 is TGTGCCAGCAGCGTAGGCGGGGCAGGGAACACTGAAGCTTTCTTT. Translated: CASSVGGAGNTEAFF.

There are a few counts of this clonotype. This chain joins TRBV9 and TRBJ1-1; no firm D call. CDR3 size: 13 residues. V was pared by 5 bases and J by 4 bases, with 12 bases between. In germline, CDR1 is SGDLS, CDR2 YYNGEE. CDR3 amino acids: CASSAQQVTEAFF. CDR3 nucleotides: TGTGCCAGCAGTGCCCAGCAGGTCACTGAAGCTTTCTTT.

CDR3 in amino acids: CASSRQGFDYEQYF. CDR3 coding DNA: TGTGCCAGCAGTCGACAGGGATTCGATTACGAGCAGTACTTC. The gene calls are TRBV6-5 and TRBJ2-7; TRBD1 aligns across 7 bases. The CDR3 totals 14 residues. With 5 bases clipped from V and 4 bases from J, the junction kept 8 bases outside the gene matches. In germline, CDR1 is MNHEY, CDR2 SVGAGI.

This clonotype has more than one count but fewer than ten. This chain links TRBV6-5 with TRBJ1-2; maybe TRBD1 (5 bases). This CDR3 is built from 14 residues. Germline loops: CDR1 MNHEY, CDR2 SVGAGI. V was pared by 0 bases and J by 8 bases, with 13 bases between. In DNA, the CDR3 is TGTGCCAGCAGTTACTCGGCGCAGAGGGGCGGCTACACCTTC. Amino acid sequence: CASSYSAQRGGYTF.

This clonotype was seen once. The rearrangement joins TRBV7-8 to TRBJ1-5; D uncertain. The germline gives CDR1 SGHVS, CDR2 FQNEAQ. The CDR3 extends over 17 amino acids. Trimming took off 1 base at V and 5 bases at J, with 18 bases between the two ends. This CDR3 is CASSLVSTGEWYQPQHF. The CDR3 bases are TGTGCCAGCAGCTTAGTTTCTACCGGGGAATGGTATCAGCCCCAGCATTTT.

A few counts support this clonotype. The chain combines TRBV6-2 or TRBV6-3 with TRBJ2-7; D is uncertain. This CDR3 has 14 amino acids. The germline gives CDR1 MNHEY, CDR2 SVGEGT. V lost 3 bases, J lost 4 bases, and 13 bases lay in between. This CDR3 is CASSYSSGPYEQYF. The CDR3 coding sequence is TGTGCCAGCAGTTATTCCTCGGGCCCGTACGAGCAGTACTTC.

The chain couples TRBV25-1 to TRBJ2-2, with D perhaps matching TRBD1 (6 bases). In germline, CDR1 is MGHDK, CDR2 SYGVNS. Trimming stripped 6 bases from V and 0 bases from J, with 11 bases between. The CDR3 runs 15 residues. The CDR3 DNA is TGTGCCAGCAGGGCAGGGGTGGCGAACACCGGGGAGCTGTTTTTT. Residues: CASRAGVANTGELFF.

CDR3 residues: CASNIQGLNTEAFF. CDR3 sequence (DNA): TGTGCCAGCAACATACAGGGGTTGAACACTGAAGCTTTCTTT. This chain uses TRBV12-3 or TRBV12-4 with TRBJ1-1; 7 bases fit TRBD1. This CDR3 has 14 residues. Germline trimming cut 7 bases from V and 0 bases from J; bases unmatched to any gene: 5.

The sample holds a few counts of this clonotype. V is TRBV7-9 and J is TRBJ1-6, with 9 bases aligning to TRBD1. Trimming took 4 bases from V and 10 from J; bases not matched to a gene: 8. The CDR3 totals 15 residues. Looked up from germline, CDR1 is SEHNR and CDR2 is FQNEAQ (reference sequence). CDR3 in amino acids: CASSSGTGTRSPLHF. The CDR3 DNA reads as TGTGCCAGCAGCTCAGGGACAGGGACACGGTCACCCCTCCACTTT.

The V gene is TRBV7-9, the J gene TRBJ2-7; 8 positions match TRBD1. Trimming took 4 bases from V and 2 from J; bases not matched to a gene: 10. Looked up from germline, CDR1 is SEHNR and CDR2 is FQNEAQ (reference sequence). The CDR3 has 16 amino acids. CDR3 nucleotides: TGTGCCAGCAGCTCTTACCGACAGGGGCTCACCTACGAGCAGTACTTC. It translates to CASSSYRQGLTYEQYF.

V and J are TRBV5-1 and TRBJ1-3, with TRBD1 identical over 11 bases. Germline CDR1 and CDR2: SGHRS and YFSETQ. The CDR3 loop spans 19 amino acids. The junction had 11 bases not matched to a gene; V was cut back by 3 bases and J by 0 bases. The CDR3 DNA follows: TGCGCCAGCAGCTCGGCTCCCGGACAGGGGGCCGTCTCTGGAAACACCATATATTTT. It is translated as CASSSAPGQGAVSGNTIYF.

The sample holds a few counts of this clonotype. The chain employs TRBV3-1 and TRBJ1-2, with D perhaps matching TRBD1 (6 bases). Trimming pared 2 bases from V and 2 bases from J, leaving 9 bases between. Germline assignment: CDR1 LGHDT and CDR2 YNNKEL (reference sequence). This CDR3 has 14 residues. CDR3 residues: CASSQTGTNYGYTF. The CDR3, as DNA: TGTGCCAGCAGCCAAACGGGGACAAACTATGGCTACACCTTC.

The rearrangement uses TRBV6-1 and TRBJ2-3, with 13 bases that match TRBD2. CDR3 length: 16 residues. The ends lost 4 bases at V and 5 bases at J; junction bases unmatched: 6. Germline CDR1 is MNHNS and CDR2 is SASEGT. The CDR3 region is CASSVLAGGQQDTQYF. The CDR3 DNA reads as TGTGCCAGCAGTGTACTAGCGGGGGGGCAGCAAGATACGCAGTATTTT.

This clonotype was seen repeatedly, ten times or more. The rearrangement joins TRBV4-1 to TRBJ2-1; TRBD2 matches 14 bases. The CDR3 length is 15 residues. Germline CDR1 is MGHRA and CDR2 is YSYEKL. V trimming: 3 bases; J trimming: 6 bases; junction bases outside the gene matches: 1. CDR3 sequence: CASSQGLAGANEQFF. In nucleotides, the CDR3 is TGCGCCAGCAGCCAGGGACTAGCGGGAGCCAATGAGCAGTTCTTC.

This clonotype was counted only a few times. This rearrangement joins TRBV7-2 to TRBJ2-7; D is ambiguous. The CDR3 runs to 13 residues. Trimming pared 1 base from V and 3 bases from J, leaving 7 bases between. Germline V gene data show CDR1 as SGHTA and CDR2 as FQGNSA. This chain's CDR3 is CASSLERNYEQYF. DNA of the CDR3: TGTGCCAGCAGCTTAGAACGGAACTACGAGCAGTACTTC.

This chain connects TRBV7-9 to TRBJ1-2; unclear D gene. Germline lookup yields CDR1 SEHNR and CDR2 FQNEAQ (reference sequence). The V end lost 3 bases, the J end lost 4 bases, and 9 bases lay between the germline ends. The CDR3 extends over 13 amino acids. CDR3 loop: CASSLERIYGYTF. The CDR3 region has the DNA TGTGCCAGCAGCTTGGAGAGAATCTATGGCTACACCTTC. The whole variable domain, filled in from reference TRBV7-9 and TRBJ1-2, reads DTGVSQNPRHKITKRGQNVTFRCDPISEHNRLYWYRQTLGQGPEFLTYFQNEAQLEKSRLLSDRFSAERPKGSFSTLEIQRTEQGDSAMYLCASSLERIYGYTFGSGTRLTVV.

Only a few counts were recorded for this clonotype. This chain joins TRBV5-1 and TRBJ1-5; D uncertain. The germline V gene has CDR1 SGHRS and CDR2 YFSETQ. Trimming shortened V by 2 bases and J by 6 bases, and 9 bases separated the two germline ends. This CDR3 has 13 amino acids. CDR3 nucleotide sequence: TGCGCCAGCAGCTTCGAGGGAACTCAGCCCCAGCATTTT. It codes for CASSFEGTQPQHF.